The T cell receptor (beta chain) under discussion was sequenced for a study of T-cell reconstitution after alpha-beta-depleted transplantation in children. A few counts support this clonotype. The antigen remains undetermined. Study outcomes and limitations: Among T cells one year after transplant, newly produced cells accounted for most counts and diversity. It was reported that alpha-beta T cells came from several hundred expanded graft clones (about two months after transplant). Some patients' high day-60 TCRbeta diversity was attributed to recipient cells surviving conditioning.

This CDR3 is 12 amino acids long. With 1 base removed from V and 8 bases from J, the gap between germline ends came to 8 bases. The library targeted TCRbeta and was prepared with unique molecular identifiers. TCRdb re-called the PCR reads with MiXCR, one entry per CDR3 protein. The sample gives approximately 220,000 distinct CDR3 sequences, around a sixth of which show up once; around two fifths is in the top ten. The sample in question was PBMCs, mostly from graft donor cells, obtained 360 days after TCRalphabeta/CD19-depleted stem cell transplant. V and J are TRBV12-3 or TRBV12-4 and TRBJ1-2; the D is unclear. The origin of this receptor is a male patient aged 2-15 years who had a stem cell transplant for acute lymphoblastic leukemia, so the T cells may come from the graft donor. The CDR3: CASSLEGAGYTF. The CDR3 nucleotides read TGTGCCAGCAGTTTAGAAGGCGCGGGCTACACCTTC.